The rows below give T cell receptor beta chains drawn from one sample of a study of T cells after yellow fever vaccination. Using its own MiXCR run on the 5' RACE reads, TCRdb lists one record per CDR3 protein. In the table there are approximately 300,000 distinct CDR3 sequences, approximately 7% of which are singletons. The sequenced sample was PBMCs, obtained roughly 46 days after the first yellow fever vaccination. These TCRs come from a man younger than 35 who received the YFV17D yellow fever vaccine. The CDR3 runs from the conserved cysteine through the conserved F or W. The D gene is left open where the match is weak. For some rows the clone size is stated as once, few or many, or as a class when expanded; others skip it.

D | J | V | size | DNA | CDR3
. | TRBJ2-6 | TRBV27 | . | TGTGCCAGCAGTATTGCTGGGGCCAACGTCCTGACTTTC | CASSIAGANVLTF
. | TRBJ2-3 | TRBV6-5 | . | TGTGCCAGCAGTTACTCGGGACAAAATACGCAGTATTTT | CASSYSGQNTQYF
TRBD1 | TRBJ1-1 | TRBV7-2 | few | TGTGCCAGCAGTTATTTGGGGGACAGGGCGGGCACTGAAGCTTTCTTT | CASSYLGDRAGTEAFF
. | TRBJ2-7 | TRBV5-4 | . | TGTGCCAGCAGCGGGGGGACGGTCTACGAGCAGTACTTC | CASSGGTVYEQYF
. | TRBJ1-6 | TRBV7-2 | many | TGTGCCAGCAGCCCAGGGTTAAGATCACCCCTCCACTTT | CASSPGLRSPLHF
TRBD1 | TRBJ2-1 | TRBV7-9 | few | TGTGCCAGCAGCTTAGGGACAGGCCGGACCTACAATGAGCAGTTCTTC | CASSLGTGRTYNEQFF
TRBD2 | TRBJ2-5 | TRBV11-1 | many | TGTGCCAGCAGCCCGGGACTAGCCGGGGTCCCAAAAAAACTGGAGACCCAGTACTTC | CASSPGLAGVPKKLETQYF
. | TRBJ1-6 | TRBV28 | few | TGTGCCAGCAGTTTAGATTCCATTAGGGATAATTCACCCCTCCACTTT | CASSLDSIRDNSPLHF
. | TRBJ1-1 | TRBV7-3 | . | TGTGCCAGCAGCTTAAAAGGATACACTGAAGCTTTCTTT | CASSLKGYTEAFF
. | TRBJ2-3 | TRBV20-1 | few | TGCAGTGCTAGAACCTCCGGACAGTCCACAGATACGCAGTATTTT | CSARTSGQSTDTQYF
. | TRBJ1-1 | TRBV5-4 | . | TGTGCCAGCAGCAGCGGTGGAACGGCAGGCCTTGAAGCTTTCTTT | CASSSGGTAGLEAFF
TRBD2 | TRBJ2-3 | TRBV12-3/TRBV12-4 | many | TGTGCCAGCAACTCGGGGGGGCGCATAACAGATACGCAGTATTTT | CASNSGGRITDTQYF
. | TRBJ2-5 | TRBV6-5 | many | TGTGCCAGCAGCTATACAGGCGACGATAAAGGGACCCAGTACTTC | CASSYTGDDKGTQYF
TRBD2 | TRBJ2-4 | TRBV29-1 | . | TGCAGCGTTGTACTAGCGGGGGGGCCCGTTGATTTTCGAAACATTCAGTACTTC | CSVVLAGGPVDFRNIQYF
. | TRBJ1-5 | TRBV7-8 | . | TGTGCCAGCAGCTCGCGACGTTTACAGCCCCAGCATTTT | CASSSRRLQPQHF
TRBD2 | TRBJ2-3 | TRBV6-1 | . | TGTGCCTCTCGGGCTAGCGGGAGGGATACGCAGTATTTT | CASRASGRDTQYF
. | TRBJ2-3 | TRBV2 | many | TGTGCCAGCAGTGAAGTGGGGGCCCGCACAGATACGCAGTATTTT | CASSEVGARTDTQYF
. | TRBJ1-6 | TRBV6-5 | . | TGTGCCAGCAGTTACGGTGGGACTAATTCACCCCTCCACTTT | CASSYGGTNSPLHF
. | TRBJ2-5 | TRBV6-1 | few | TGTGCCAGCACCCGAGACCGAACTGGGGAGACCCAGTACTTC | CASTRDRTGETQYF
TRBD2 | TRBJ2-3 | TRBV7-8 | few | TGTGCCAGCAGCCGATTGGTTAGCGGGGGGGCAACAGATACGCAGTATTTT | CASSRLVSGGATDTQYF
. | TRBJ1-1 | TRBV20-1 | . | TGCAGTGCTAGTATACAGATGAACACTGAAGCTTTCTTT | CSASIQMNTEAFF
. | TRBJ1-2 | TRBV4-2 | few | TGTGCCAGCAGCCAAGATCCGGGGGTAGGAAGCTATGGCTACACCTTC | CASSQDPGVGSYGYTF
. | TRBJ2-3 | TRBV7-3 | many | TGTGCCAGCAGCCTCCGGGGGCCGGGCACAGATACGCAGTATTTT | CASSLRGPGTDTQYF
. | TRBJ2-1 | TRBV7-8 | . | TGTGCCAGCTGGTATGCACGGTCCAAAGACAATGAGCAGTTCTTC | CASWYARSKDNEQFF
TRBD2 | TRBJ2-3 | TRBV10-3 | few | TGTGCCATCAGCGCTAGCGGACCTAGCACAGATACGCAGTATTTT | CAISASGPSTDTQYF
. | TRBJ2-5 | TRBV15 | few | TGTGCCACCGCCCGGGAACTCCCAAGAGAGACCCAGTACTTC | CATARELPRETQYF
TRBD2 | TRBJ2-3 | TRBV20-1 | few | TGCAGTGCCCCGGGGACTAGGACAGATACGCAGTATTTT | CSAPGTRTDTQYF
TRBD2 | TRBJ2-7 | TRBV4-1 | few | TGCGCCAGCAGCCAAGCGGGACTAGCGGGAGATTACGAGCAGTACTTC | CASSQAGLAGDYEQYF
. | TRBJ2-3 | TRBV20-1 | many | TGCAGTGCTTTCAACCCCTTGGTCAGGGAGAGCACAGATACGCAGTATTTT | CSAFNPLVRESTDTQYF
. | TRBJ1-2 | TRBV9 | . | TGTGCCAGCAGTCTTACAGGAGCTAACTATGGCTACACCTTC | CASSLTGANYGYTF
TRBD2 | TRBJ2-3 | TRBV4-3 | few | TGCGCCAGCAGCCAAGGCCTAGCGGGGGGAGATACGCAGTATTTT | CASSQGLAGGDTQYF
. | TRBJ2-5 | TRBV7-8 | many | TGTGCCAGCAGCCTAGGAGCGGAGACCCAGTACTTC | CASSLGAETQYF
. | TRBJ2-3 | TRBV18 | . | TGTGCCAGCTCACCACCGGGGGCGCAGAGAGATACGCAGTATTTT | CASSPPGAQRDTQYF
. | TRBJ2-5 | TRBV4-2 | many | TGTGCCAGCAGCGAAACCGAGCAAGAGACCCAGTACTTC | CASSETEQETQYF
. | TRBJ2-7 | TRBV29-1 | few | TGCAGCGTTGTAGGGGGGCACGAGCAGTACTTC | CSVVGGHEQYF
. | TRBJ2-5 | TRBV5-1 | . | TGCGCCAGCAGCTTGGCCGCTCATAGCCAAAGTGAGACCCAGTACTTC | CASSLAAHSQSETQYF
. | TRBJ2-3 | TRBV15 | few | TGTGCCACCAGCAGAGATCCCTCAAGGCCAGATACGCAGTATTTT | CATSRDPSRPDTQYF
. | TRBJ1-1 | TRBV5-1 | few | TGCGCCAGCAGCTTGGACGGGGTTACTGAAGCTTTCTTT | CASSLDGVTEAFF
. | TRBJ1-2 | TRBV25-1 | . | TGTGCCAGCAGTGAACGGGGGCCGACCGTTCAGGGCTGGAGGGTTGGCTACACCTTC | CASSERGPTVQGWRVGYTF
. | TRBJ2-7 | TRBV7-2 | . | TGTGCCAGCAGCTTATCCCGGGGGACACTCTACGAGCAGTACTTC | CASSLSRGTLYEQYF
TRBD2 | TRBJ2-5 | TRBV7-2 | medium-sized | TGTGCCAGCAGCTTAGTGGGACTAGCGGGGAATCAAGAGACCCAGTACTTC | CASSLVGLAGNQETQYF
. | TRBJ2-1 | TRBV5-1 | few | TGCGCCAGCAGCCAGGGTATCTCCTACAATGAGCAGTTCTTC | CASSQGISYNEQFF
. | TRBJ1-1 | TRBV3-1 | many | TGTGCCAGCAGCCAATCGGACACGAACACTGAAGCTTTCTTT | CASSQSDTNTEAFF